The 25 T cell receptor beta chains in this list originate from one sample, sequenced in a study of T cells expressing NK-cell markers. TCRdb reworked the 5' RACE reads into one entry per CDR3 protein, no DNA. The specimen's table records about 260,000 distinct CDR3 sequences. The sequenced sample was blood T cells: a sorted CD56 or NKG2C T cell subset, CD4+ or CD8+ T cells, or bulk PBMC T cells (not recorded which). Every receptor here comes from a young man in good health.

V is TRBV4-2 and J is TRBJ2-1; TCRdb lists TRBD1, though no DNA is available to test this call. CDR3 length: 15 amino acids. Germline lookup yields CDR1 LGHNA and CDR2 YNFKEQ. The CDR3 protein is CASSQDHRGPHEQFF.

The chain couples TRBV30 to TRBJ2-2; TCRdb's D call of TRBD1 is untestable without DNA. The CDR3 covers 15 residues. CDR1 and CDR2 from the germline V gene are GTSNPN and SVGIG (reference sequence). This CDR3 reads CAWTRGGANTGELFF.

The J gene is TRBJ2-3, the V gene TRBV7-9. There are 16 residues in the CDR3. Germline V CDR1 and CDR2: SEHNR, FQNEAQ (reference sequence). The CDR3 protein is CASSPQSRRKKDTQYF. Filled out from reference TRBV7-9 and TRBJ2-3, the complete variable domain reads DTGVSQNPRHKITKRGQNVTFRCDPISEHNRLYWYRQTLGQGPEFLTYFQNEAQLEKSRLLSDRFSAERPKGSFSTLEIQRTEQGDSAMYLCASSPQSRRKKDTQYFGPGTRLTVL.

The V call is TRBV3-1, the J call TRBJ2-1; TCRdb's assignment of TRBD2 cannot be checked, as there is no DNA. Germline V CDR1 and CDR2: LGHDT, YNNKEL (reference sequence). The CDR3 covers 17 residues. The CDR3 here is CASSQDPTSVSYNEQFF.

The gene calls are TRBV20-1 and TRBJ2-3; TCRdb's D call of TRBD2 is untestable without DNA. Per the germline V gene, CDR1 is DFQATT and CDR2 is SNEGSKA (reference sequence). This CDR3 contains 16 residues. The CDR3: CSASWGRATVTDTQYF.

V usage is TRBV5-4 and J usage is TRBJ2-3; TCRdb's D gene call, TRBD1, goes unchecked for lack of DNA. The germline gives CDR1 SGHNT, CDR2 YYREEE (reference sequence). The length of the CDR3 is 14 residues. CDR3 sequence reads: CASSPRTPGDTQYF.

The chain uses TRBV29-1 and TRBJ1-5; absent DNA, TCRdb's TRBD1 call cannot be checked. This CDR3 spans 14 amino acids. CDR1 is SQVTM and CDR2 is ANQGSEA in the germline V gene. CDR3: CSVRDRGLGQPQHF.

The chain has TRBV4-3 and TRBJ2-6; TCRdb names TRBD1, which stays unverified in the absence of DNA. There are 16 residues in the CDR3. CDR1 and CDR2 from the germline V gene are LGHNA and YSLEER. The CDR3 reads CASSQEAQGWANVLTF.

The rearrangement joins TRBV29-1 to TRBJ2-1; TCRdb calls TRBD2, which cannot be checked without DNA. The CDR3 length is 16 residues. Germline CDR1 reads SQVTM; CDR2 reads ANQGSEA. The CDR3 is CSVGGGSLGPREWQFF.

This chain uses TRBV11-2 with TRBJ2-5; TCRdb lists TRBD1, though no DNA is available to test this call. This CDR3 has 16 residues. CDR1 SGHAT and CDR2 FQNNGV come from the germline V gene. CDR3 sequence: CASSFGTGFPAETQYF.

The rearrangement uses TRBV12-3 or TRBV12-4 and TRBJ1-4; the D call from TCRdb, TRBD1, cannot be confirmed without DNA. The CDR3 loop spans 14 amino acids. CDR3 sequence: CASSLRQGVVKLFF.

This chain connects TRBV20-1 to TRBJ1-2; no DNA is available, so the TRBD1 call from TCRdb remains unchecked. Germline CDR1 and CDR2: DFQATT and SNEGSKA (reference sequence). The CDR3 totals 13 residues. CDR3 amino acids: CSARHTGLLGYTF.

CDR3 region: CASSYRAGTDTQYF. The chain has TRBV6-5 and TRBJ2-3. This CDR3 spans 14 amino acids. Looked up from germline, CDR1 is MNHEY and CDR2 is SVGAGI.

This chain links TRBV10-3 with TRBJ2-1; TCRdb lists TRBD1, though no DNA is available to test this call. The CDR3 length is 15 residues. Germline V gene lookup returns CDR1 ENHRY and CDR2 SYGVKD. The chain's CDR3 is CAINLGTGGYNEQFF.

This chain connects TRBV2 to TRBJ1-1. Looked up from germline, CDR1 is SNHLY and CDR2 is FYNNEI. The CDR3 consists of 13 residues. The CDR3 region is CASSDSRNTEAFF.

J is TRBJ1-1 and V is TRBV12-5; checking the TCRdb D call of TRBD1 is not possible without DNA. Germline CDR1 LGHNT, CDR2 FRNRAP. This CDR3 is built from 16 residues. The CDR3 region is CASGFKGGGMNTEAFF.

This chain links TRBV7-2 with TRBJ2-4; with no DNA, the TCRdb D assignment of TRBD1 cannot be verified. Germline V gene lookup returns CDR1 SGHTA and CDR2 FQGNSA. The CDR3 length is 16 residues. CDR3 amino acids: CASSAISGTRQNIQYF.

The rearrangement links TRBV3-1 to TRBJ2-1; TCRdb's D gene call, TRBD1, goes unchecked for lack of DNA. Per germline, CDR1 LGHDT and CDR2 YNNKEL (reference sequence). This CDR3 is 13 amino acids long. CDR3 region: CASSLTPPGEQFF.

The chain joins TRBV12-3 or TRBV12-4 to TRBJ1-4; checking the TCRdb D call of TRBD1 is not possible without DNA. The CDR3 loop spans 13 amino acids. CDR3 in amino acids: CASSLNRDEKLFF.

The chain joins TRBV7-3 to TRBJ2-2; TCRdb reports TRBD1, a call that lacks DNA to check it against. The CDR3 runs to 14 residues. Germline CDR1 SGHTA, CDR2 FQGTGA. CDR3 sequence: CASSSQQETGELFF.

The chain combines TRBV25-1 with TRBJ2-1; checking the TCRdb D call of TRBD2 is not possible without DNA. This CDR3 is 16 amino acids long. Germline loops: CDR1 MGHDK, CDR2 SYGVNS. The CDR3 reads CASSLTSGSGRNEQFF.

The V gene is TRBV6-2 or TRBV6-3, the J gene TRBJ2-7; checking the TCRdb D call of TRBD1 is not possible without DNA. The CDR3 extends over 16 amino acids. CDR1 and CDR2 from the germline V gene are MNHEY and SVGEGT. CDR3 loop: CASSWRMGDRAYEQYF.

V and J are TRBV7-3 and TRBJ1-1. The CDR3 covers 12 residues. Germline-derived CDR1 and CDR2 are SGHTA and FQGTGA. This chain's CDR3 is CASRSDLTEAFF.

The chain joins TRBV20-1 to TRBJ1-2. The germline V gene has CDR1 DFQATT and CDR2 SNEGSKA (reference sequence). The CDR3 extends over 12 amino acids. CDR3 in amino acids: CSARLDGYGYTF.

The gene calls are TRBV5-1 and TRBJ2-5; TCRdb designates TRBD2, a call that cannot be tested without DNA. The V gene's germline CDR1 is SGHRS and CDR2 YFSETQ. This CDR3 is built from 17 residues. The CDR3: CASSSGTSGRAQETQYF. Complete variable domain (other parts from reference TRBV5-1 and TRBJ2-5): KAGVTQTPRYLIKTRGQQVTLSCSPISGHRSVSWYQQTPGQGLQFLFEYFSETQRNKGNFPGRFSGRQFSNSRSEMNVSTLELGDSALYLCASSSGTSGRAQETQYFGPGTRLLVL.